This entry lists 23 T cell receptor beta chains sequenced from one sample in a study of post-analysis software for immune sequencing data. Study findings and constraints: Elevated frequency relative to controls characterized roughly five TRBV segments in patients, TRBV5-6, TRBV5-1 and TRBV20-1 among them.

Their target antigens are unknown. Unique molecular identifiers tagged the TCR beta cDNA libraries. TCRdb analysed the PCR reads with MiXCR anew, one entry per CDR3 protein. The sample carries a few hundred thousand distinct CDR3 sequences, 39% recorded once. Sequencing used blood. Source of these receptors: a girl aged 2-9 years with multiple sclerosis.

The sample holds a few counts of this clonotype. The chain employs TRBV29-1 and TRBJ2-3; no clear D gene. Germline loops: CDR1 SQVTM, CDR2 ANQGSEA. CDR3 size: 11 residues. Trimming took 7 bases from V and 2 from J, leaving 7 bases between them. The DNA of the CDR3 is TGCAGCGCCGCGGCCACAGATACGCAGTATTTT. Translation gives CSAAATDTQYF.

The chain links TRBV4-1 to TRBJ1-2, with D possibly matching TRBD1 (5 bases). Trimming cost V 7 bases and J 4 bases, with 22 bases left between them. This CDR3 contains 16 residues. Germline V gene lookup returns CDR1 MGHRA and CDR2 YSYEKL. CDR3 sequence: CASTVRRQPPSYGYTF. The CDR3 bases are TGCGCCAGCACCGTGCGTAGACAGCCTCCAAGCTATGGCTACACCTTC.

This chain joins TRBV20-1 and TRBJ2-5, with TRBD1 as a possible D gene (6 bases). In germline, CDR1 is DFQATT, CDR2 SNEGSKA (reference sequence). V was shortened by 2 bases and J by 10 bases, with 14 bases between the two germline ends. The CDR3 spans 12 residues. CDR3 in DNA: TGCAGTGCTAGATTTATGGACAGTTACCAGTACTTC. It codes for CSARFMDSYQYF.

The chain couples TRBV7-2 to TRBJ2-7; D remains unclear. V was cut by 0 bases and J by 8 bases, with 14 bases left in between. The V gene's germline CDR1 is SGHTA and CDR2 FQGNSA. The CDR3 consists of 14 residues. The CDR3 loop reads CASSLAAAFVKQYF. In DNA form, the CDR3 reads TGTGCCAGCAGCTTAGCCGCAGCCTTCGTAAAGCAGTACTTC.

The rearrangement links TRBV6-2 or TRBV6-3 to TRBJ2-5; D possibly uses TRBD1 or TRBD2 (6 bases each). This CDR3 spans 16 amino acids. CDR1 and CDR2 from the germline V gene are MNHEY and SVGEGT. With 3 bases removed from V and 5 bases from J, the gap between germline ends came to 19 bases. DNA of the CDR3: TGTGCCAGCAGTTATCACTTCGGGGGCCTAAAGGAGACCCAGTACTTC. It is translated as CASSYHFGGLKETQYF.

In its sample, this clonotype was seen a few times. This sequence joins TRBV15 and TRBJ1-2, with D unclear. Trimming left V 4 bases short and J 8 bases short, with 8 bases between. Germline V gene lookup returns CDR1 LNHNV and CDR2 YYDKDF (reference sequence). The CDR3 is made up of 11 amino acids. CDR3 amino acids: CATSNPEGYTF. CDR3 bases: TGTGCCACCAGCAACCCGGAGGGCTACACCTTC. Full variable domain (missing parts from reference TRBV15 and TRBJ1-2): DAMVIQNPRYQVTQFGKPVTLSCSQTLNHNVMYWYQQKSSQAPKLLFHYYDKDFNNEADTPDNFQSRRPNTSFCFLDIRSPGLGDTAMYLCATSNPEGYTFGSGTRLTVV.

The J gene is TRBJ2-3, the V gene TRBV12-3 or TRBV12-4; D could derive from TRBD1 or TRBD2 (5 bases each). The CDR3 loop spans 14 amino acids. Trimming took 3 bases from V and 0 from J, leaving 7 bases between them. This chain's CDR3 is CASSFRDSTDTQYF. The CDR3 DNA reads TGTGCCAGCAGTTTCCGGGACAGCACAGATACGCAGTATTTT.

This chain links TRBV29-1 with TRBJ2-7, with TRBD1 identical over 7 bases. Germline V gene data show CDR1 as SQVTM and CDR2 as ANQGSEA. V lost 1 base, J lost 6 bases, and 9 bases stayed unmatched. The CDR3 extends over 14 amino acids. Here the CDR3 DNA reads TGCAGCGTTGAAGTCCTCGCAGGGGGTGGCGAGCAGTACTTC. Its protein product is CSVEVLAGGGEQYF.

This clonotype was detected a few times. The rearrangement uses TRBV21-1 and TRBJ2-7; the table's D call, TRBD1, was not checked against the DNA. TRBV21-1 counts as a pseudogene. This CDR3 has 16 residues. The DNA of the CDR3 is TGTGCCAGCAGCAAAGCGGGACAGGGGCGTACCTACGAGCAGTACTTC. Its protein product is CASSKAGQGRTYEQYF.

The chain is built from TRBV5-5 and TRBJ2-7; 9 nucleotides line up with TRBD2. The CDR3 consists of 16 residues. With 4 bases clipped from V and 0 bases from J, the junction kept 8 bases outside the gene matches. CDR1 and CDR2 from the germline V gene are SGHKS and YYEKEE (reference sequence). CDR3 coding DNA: TGTGCCAGCAGCATCGCTAGCGGGGCGAGCTCCTACGAGCAGTACTTC. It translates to CASSIASGASSYEQYF.

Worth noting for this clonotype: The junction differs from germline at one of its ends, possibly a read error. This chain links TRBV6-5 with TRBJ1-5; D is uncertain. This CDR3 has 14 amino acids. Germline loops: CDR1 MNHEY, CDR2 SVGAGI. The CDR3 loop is CASSYRRNNPPQHF. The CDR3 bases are TGTGCCAGCAGTTACCGGCGGAACAATCCGCCCCAGCATTTT.

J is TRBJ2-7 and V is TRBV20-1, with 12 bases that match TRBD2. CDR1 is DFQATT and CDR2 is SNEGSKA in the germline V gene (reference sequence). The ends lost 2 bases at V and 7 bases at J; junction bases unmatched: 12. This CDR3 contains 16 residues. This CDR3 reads CSARPPGLAGSGEQYF. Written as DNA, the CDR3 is TGCAGTGCTAGACCCCCCGGACTAGCGGGATCGGGTGAGCAGTACTTC.

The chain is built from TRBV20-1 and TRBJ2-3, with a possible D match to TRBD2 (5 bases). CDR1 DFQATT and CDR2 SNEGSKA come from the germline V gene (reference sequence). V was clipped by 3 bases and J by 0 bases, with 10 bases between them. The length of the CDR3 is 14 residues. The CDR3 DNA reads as TGCAGTGCTAGCCCTAGCTGGAGCACAGATACGCAGTATTTT. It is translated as CSASPSWSTDTQYF.

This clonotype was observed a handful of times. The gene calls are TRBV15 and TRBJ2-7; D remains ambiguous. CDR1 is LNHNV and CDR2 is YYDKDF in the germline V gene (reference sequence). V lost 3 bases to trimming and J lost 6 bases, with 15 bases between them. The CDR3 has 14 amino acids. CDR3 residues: CATSSILLEGEQYF. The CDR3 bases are TGTGCCACCAGCAGTATCCTCCTAGAAGGCGAGCAGTACTTC.

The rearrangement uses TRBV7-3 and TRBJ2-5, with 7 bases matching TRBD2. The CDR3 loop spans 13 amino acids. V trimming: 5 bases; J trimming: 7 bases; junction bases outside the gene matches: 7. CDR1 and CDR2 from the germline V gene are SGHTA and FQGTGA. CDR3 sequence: CASSAYGEGTQYF. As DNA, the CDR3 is TGTGCCAGCAGCGCGTACGGGGAGGGGACCCAGTACTTC.

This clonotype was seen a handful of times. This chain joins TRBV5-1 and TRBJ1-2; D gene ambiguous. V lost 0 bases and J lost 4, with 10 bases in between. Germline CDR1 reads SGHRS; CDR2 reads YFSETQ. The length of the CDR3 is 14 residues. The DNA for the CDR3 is TGCGCCAGCAGCTTGGGCATGGGCATCTATGGCTACACCTTC. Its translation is CASSLGMGIYGYTF.

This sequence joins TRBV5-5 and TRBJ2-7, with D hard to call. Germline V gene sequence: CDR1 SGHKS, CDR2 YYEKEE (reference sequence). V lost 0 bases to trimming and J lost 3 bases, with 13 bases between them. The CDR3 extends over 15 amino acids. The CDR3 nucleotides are TGTGCCAGCAGCTTGGATAGAATTACGATCTACGAGCAGTACTTC. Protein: CASSLDRITIYEQYF.

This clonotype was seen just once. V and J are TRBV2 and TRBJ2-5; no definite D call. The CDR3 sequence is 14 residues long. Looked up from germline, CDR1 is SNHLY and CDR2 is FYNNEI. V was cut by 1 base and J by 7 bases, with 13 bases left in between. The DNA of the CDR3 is TGTGCCAGCAGTGAAGGACGGCAGAGAAGGACCCAGTACTTC. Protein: CASSEGRQRRTQYF.

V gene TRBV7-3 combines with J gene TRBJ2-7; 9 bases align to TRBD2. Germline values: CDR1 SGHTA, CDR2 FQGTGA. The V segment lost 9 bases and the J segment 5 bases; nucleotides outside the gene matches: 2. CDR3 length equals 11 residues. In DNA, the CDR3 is TGTGCCAGGCCTAGCGGGGACGAGCAGTACTTC. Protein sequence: CARPSGDEQYF.

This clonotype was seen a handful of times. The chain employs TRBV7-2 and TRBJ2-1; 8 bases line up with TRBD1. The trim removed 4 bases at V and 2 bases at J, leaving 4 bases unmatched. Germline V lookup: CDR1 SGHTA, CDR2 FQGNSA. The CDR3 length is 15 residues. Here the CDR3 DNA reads TGTGCCAGCAGCTCGCAGGGGGCGGCCTACAATGAGCAGTTCTTC. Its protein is CASSSQGAAYNEQFF.

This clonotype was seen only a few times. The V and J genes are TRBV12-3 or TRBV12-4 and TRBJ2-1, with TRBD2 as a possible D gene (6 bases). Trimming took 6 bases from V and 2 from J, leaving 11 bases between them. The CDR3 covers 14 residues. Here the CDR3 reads CASSQSGPYNEQFF. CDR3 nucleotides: TGTGCCAGCAGCCAGAGCGGGCCCTACAATGAGCAGTTCTTC.

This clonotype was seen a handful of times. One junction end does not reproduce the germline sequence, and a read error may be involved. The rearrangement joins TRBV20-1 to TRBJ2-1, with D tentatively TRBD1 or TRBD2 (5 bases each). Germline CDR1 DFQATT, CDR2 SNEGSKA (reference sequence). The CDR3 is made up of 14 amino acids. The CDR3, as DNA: TGCAGTGGTACCGGGACCACCTCCCACAATGAGCAGTTCTTC. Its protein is CSGTGTTSHNEQFF.

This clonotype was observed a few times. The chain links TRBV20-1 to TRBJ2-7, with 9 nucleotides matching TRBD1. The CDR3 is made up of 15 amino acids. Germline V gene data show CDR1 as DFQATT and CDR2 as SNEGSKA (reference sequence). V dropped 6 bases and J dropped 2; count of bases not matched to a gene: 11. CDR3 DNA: TGCAGTGCACCCGACCGGGACAGGGTGCCCTACGAGCAGTACTTC. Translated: CSAPDRDRVPYEQYF.